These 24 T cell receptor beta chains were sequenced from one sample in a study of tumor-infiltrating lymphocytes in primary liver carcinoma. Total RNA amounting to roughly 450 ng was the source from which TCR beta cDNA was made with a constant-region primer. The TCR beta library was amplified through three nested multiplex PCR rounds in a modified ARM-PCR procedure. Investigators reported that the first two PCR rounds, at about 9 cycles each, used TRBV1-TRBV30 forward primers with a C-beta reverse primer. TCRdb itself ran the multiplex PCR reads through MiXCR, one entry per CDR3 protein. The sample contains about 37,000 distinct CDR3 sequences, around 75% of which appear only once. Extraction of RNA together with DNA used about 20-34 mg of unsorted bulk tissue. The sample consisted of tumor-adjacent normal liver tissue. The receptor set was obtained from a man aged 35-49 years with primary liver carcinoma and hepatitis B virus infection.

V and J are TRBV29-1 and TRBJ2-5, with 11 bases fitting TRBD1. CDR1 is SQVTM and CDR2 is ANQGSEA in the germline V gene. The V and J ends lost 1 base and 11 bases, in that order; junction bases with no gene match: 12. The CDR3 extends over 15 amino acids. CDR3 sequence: CSVEADRGRTEAQYF. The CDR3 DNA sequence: TGCAGCGTTGAAGCGGACAGGGGGCGAACAGAGGCACAGTACTTC.

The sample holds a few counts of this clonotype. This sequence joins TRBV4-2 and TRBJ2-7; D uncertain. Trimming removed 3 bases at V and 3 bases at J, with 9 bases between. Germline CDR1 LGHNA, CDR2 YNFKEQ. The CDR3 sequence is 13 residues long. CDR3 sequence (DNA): TGTGCCAGCAGCCAGGCATGGGACTACGAGCAGTACTTC. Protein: CASSQAWDYEQYF.

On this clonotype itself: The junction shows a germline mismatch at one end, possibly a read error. The CDR3 loop reads CASSLTGQGYTF. DNA for the CDR3: TGCGCCAGTAGCCTGACAGGGCAAGGCTACACCTTC. V usage is TRBV5-6 and J usage is TRBJ1-2; 7 bases match TRBD1. CDR3 length equals 12 residues. The germline CDR1 and CDR2 sequences are SGHDT and YYEEEE.

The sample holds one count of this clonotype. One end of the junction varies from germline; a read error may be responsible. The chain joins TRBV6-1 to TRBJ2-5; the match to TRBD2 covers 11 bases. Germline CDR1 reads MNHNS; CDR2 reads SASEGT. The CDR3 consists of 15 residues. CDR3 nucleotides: TGTGCCAGCAGTGAACAAACTAGCGGGAGTGAGACCCAGTATTTC. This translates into CASSEQTSGSETQYF.

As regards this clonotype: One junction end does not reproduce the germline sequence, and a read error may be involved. CDR3 bases: TGCGCCAGCAGCCAAGGGGGGAACACTCAAGCTTGCTTT. Protein product: CASSQGGNTQACF. This chain uses TRBV4-3 with TRBJ1-1; TRBD1 is a possible D gene (5 bases). This CDR3 comprises 13 residues. Looked up from germline, CDR1 is LGHNA and CDR2 is YSLEER.

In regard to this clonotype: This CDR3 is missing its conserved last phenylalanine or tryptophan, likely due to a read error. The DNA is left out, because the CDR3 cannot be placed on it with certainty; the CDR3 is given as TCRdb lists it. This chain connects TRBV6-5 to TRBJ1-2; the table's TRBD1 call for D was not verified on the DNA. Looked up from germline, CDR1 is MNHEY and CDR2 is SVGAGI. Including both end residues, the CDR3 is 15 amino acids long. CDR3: CASSYSNRGGYGYNL.

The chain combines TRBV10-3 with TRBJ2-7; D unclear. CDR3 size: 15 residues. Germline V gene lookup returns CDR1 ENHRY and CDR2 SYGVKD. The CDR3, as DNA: TGTGCGGTCAGTGAGTCGGCAGCACCCAGGTACGAGCAGTACTTC. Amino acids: CAVSESAAPRYEQYF.

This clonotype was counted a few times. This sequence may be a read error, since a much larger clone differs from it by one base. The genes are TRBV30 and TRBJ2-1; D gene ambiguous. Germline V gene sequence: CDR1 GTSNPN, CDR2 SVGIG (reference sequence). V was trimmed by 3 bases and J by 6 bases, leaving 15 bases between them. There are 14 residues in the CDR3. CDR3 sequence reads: CAWSLGWMGNEQFF. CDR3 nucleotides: TGTGCCTGGAGCCTAGGGTGGATGGGCAATGAGCAGTTCTTC.

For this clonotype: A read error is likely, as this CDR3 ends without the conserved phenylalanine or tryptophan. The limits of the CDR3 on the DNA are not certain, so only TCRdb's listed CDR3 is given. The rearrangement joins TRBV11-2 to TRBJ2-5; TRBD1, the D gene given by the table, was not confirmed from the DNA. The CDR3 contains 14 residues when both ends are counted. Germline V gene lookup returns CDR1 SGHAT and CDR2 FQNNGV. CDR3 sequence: CASSFGGGQETEYL.

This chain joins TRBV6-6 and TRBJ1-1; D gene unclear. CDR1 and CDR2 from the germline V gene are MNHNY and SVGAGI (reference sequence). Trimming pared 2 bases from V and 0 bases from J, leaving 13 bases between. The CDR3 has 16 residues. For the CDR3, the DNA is TGTGCCAGCAGTTACATGCTCGTCAACATGAACACTGAAGCTTTCTTT. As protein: CASSYMLVNMNTEAFF.

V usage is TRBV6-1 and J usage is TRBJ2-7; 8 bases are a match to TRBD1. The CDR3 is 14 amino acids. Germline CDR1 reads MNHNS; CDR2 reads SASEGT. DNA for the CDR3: TGTGTAAGCAGCGGTACAGGGGGAAGCTACGAGCAGTACTTC. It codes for CVSSGTGGSYEQYF.

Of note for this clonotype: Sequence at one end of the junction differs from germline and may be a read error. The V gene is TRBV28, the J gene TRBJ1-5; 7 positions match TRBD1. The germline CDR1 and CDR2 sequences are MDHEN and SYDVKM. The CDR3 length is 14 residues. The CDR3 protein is CANSLPGGTQPQHF. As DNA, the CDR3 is TGTGCCAACAGTTTGCCAGGGGGAACGCAACCCCAGCATTTT.

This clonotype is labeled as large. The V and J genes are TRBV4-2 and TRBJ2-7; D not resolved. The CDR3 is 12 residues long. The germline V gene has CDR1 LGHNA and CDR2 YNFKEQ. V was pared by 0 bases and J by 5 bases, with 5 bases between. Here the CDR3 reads CASSQDRNEQYF. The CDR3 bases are TGTGCCAGCAGCCAAGATCGGAACGAGCAGTACTTC.

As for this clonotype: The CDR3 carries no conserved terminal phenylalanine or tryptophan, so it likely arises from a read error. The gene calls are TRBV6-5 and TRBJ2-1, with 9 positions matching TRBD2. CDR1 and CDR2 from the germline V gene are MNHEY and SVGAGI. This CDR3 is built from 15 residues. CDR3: CANSYGAGGTNEQFL. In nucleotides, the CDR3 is TGTGCCAACAGTTACGGGGCGGGAGGGACCAATGAGCAGTTCTTG.

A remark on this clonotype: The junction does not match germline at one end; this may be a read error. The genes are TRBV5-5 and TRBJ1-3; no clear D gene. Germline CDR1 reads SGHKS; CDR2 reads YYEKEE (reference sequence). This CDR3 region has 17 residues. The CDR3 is CASSAGTDLYSGNTIYF. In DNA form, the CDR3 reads TGTGCCAGCAGCGCCGGAACGGATCTCTATTCTGGGAACACCATATATTTT. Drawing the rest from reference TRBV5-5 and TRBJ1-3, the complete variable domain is DAGVTQSPTHLIKTRGQQVTLRCSPISGHKSVSWYQQVLGQGPQFIFQYYEKEERGRGNFPDRFSARQFPNYSSELNVNALLLGDSALYLCASSAGTDLYSGNTIYFGEGSWLTVV.

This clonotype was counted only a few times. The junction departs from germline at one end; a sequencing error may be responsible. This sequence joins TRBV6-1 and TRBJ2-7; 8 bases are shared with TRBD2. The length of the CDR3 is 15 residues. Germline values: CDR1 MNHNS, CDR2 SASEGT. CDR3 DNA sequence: TGCGCCAGCAGTGCCTCAGCGGGAGAGTCTAACGAGCAGTACTTC. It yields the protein CASSASAGESNEQYF.

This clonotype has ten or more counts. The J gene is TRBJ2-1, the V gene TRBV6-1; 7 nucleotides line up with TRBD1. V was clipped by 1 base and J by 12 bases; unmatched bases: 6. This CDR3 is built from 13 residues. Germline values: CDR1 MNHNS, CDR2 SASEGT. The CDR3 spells CASSEGTGDGQFF. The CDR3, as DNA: TGTGCCAGCAGTGAAGGGACAGGCGATGGGCAGTTCTTC.

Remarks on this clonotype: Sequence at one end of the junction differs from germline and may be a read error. The CDR3 loop reads CASSQSLMNEHFF. CDR3 nucleotide sequence: TGTGCCAGCAGCCAATCTCTGATGAATGAGCACTTCTTC. The J gene is TRBJ2-1, the V gene TRBV7-9; D remains unclear. The CDR3 extends over 13 amino acids. Germline assignment: CDR1 SEHNR and CDR2 FQNEAQ (reference sequence).

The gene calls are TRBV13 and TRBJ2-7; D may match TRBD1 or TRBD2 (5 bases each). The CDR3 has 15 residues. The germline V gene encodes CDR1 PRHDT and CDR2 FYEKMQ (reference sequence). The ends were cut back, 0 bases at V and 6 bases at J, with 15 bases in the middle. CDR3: CASSLGGERGGEQYF. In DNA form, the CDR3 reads TGTGCCAGCAGCTTAGGGGGCGAGAGGGGCGGCGAGCAGTACTTC.

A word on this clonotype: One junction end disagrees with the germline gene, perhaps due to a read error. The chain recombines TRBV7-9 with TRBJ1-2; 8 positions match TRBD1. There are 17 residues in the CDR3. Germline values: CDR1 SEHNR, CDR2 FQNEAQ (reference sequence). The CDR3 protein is CSSSLASLGQARGGYTF. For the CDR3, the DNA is TGTTCCAGCAGCTTAGCCTCATTGGGACAGGCCCGGGGGGGCTATACCTTC.

The CDR3 region has the DNA TGTGCCATCAGGGAGGGCTACACAGATACGCAGTATTTT. This sequence encodes CAIREGYTDTQYF. The rearrangement uses TRBV10-3 and TRBJ2-3; weak D call: TRBD2 (6 bases). V lost 6 bases and J lost 2, with 9 bases in between. This CDR3 contains 13 residues. Germline V CDR1 and CDR2: ENHRY, SYGVKD.

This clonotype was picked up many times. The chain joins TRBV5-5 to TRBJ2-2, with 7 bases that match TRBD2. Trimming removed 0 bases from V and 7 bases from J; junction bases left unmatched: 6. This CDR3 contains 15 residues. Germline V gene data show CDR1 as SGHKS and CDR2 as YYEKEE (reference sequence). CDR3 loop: CASSLAAGASGELFF. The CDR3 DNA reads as TGTGCCAGCAGCTTGGCGGCGGGAGCGAGCGGGGAGCTGTTTTTT.

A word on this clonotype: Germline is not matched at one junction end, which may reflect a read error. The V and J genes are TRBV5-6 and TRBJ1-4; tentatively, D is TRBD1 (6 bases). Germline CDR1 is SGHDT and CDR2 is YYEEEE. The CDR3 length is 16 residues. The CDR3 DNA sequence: TGTGCCAGCAACTCGACCGGGGGCAGGATTAATGAAAAACTGCTTTTT. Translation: CASNSTGGRINEKLLF.

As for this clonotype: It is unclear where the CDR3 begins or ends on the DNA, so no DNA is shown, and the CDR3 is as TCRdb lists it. CDR3 sequence reads: CASRALVRINENCFF. This chain uses TRBV6-2 or TRBV6-3 with TRBJ1-4. CDR1 MNHEY and CDR2 SVGEGT come from the germline V gene. Termini included, the CDR3 measures 15 amino acids.